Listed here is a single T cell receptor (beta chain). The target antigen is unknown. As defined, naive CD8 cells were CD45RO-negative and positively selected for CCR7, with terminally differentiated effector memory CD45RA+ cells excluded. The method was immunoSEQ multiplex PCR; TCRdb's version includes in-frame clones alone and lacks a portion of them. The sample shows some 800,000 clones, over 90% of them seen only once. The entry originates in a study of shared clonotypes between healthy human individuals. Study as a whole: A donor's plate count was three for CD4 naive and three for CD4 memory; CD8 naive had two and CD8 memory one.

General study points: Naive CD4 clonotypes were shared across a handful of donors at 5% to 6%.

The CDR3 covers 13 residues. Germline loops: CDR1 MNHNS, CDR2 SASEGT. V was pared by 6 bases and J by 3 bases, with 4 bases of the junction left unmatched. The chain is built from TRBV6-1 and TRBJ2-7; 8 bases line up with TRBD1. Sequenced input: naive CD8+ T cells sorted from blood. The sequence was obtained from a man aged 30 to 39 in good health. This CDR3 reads CASRGGQVYEQYF. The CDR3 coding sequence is TGTGCCAGCAGGGGGGGACAGGTCTACGAGCAGTACTTC.